This T cell receptor beta chain was identified in a study of response to subunit inactivated influenza vaccine. Trimming left V 1 base short and J 1 base short, with 13 bases between. CDR1 LGHNA and CDR2 YSLEER come from the germline V gene. The CDR3 extends over 16 amino acids. This clonotype has ten or more counts. Its antigen remains unidentified. One entry per CDR3 protein results from TCRdb running MiXCR on the RT-PCR reads. The data show 450,000 to 700,000 distinct CDR3 sequences, 11% to 15% seen once. Points from the study as a whole: A suggestion made by the authors is that each seasonal influenza vaccination recruits few new T cells.

The V and J genes are TRBV4-3 and TRBJ2-5; D is perhaps TRBD1 or TRBD2 (5 bases each). The sample in question was PBMCs from blood, obtained 12 days after vaccination. The receptor was derived from a man aged 50-60 years who received an inactivated influenza vaccine. CDR3 protein: CASSQGAAGTQETQYF. In DNA form, the CDR3 reads TGCGCCAGCAGCCAAGGAGCCGCCGGGACCCAAGAGACCCAGTACTTC.